Sequencing of this TCR beta chain was carried out in a study of graft-versus-host responses after intestinal transplantation. Study-wide context: Recipients had multivisceral, liver-intestinal, or isolated intestinal transplants. Recipients were all induced with anti-thymocyte globulin, then given tacrolimus and steroids for 3 to 4 years. Study outcomes and limitations: Recipient marrow held GvH clones, some first seen in ileum or blood. GvH clone levels peaked in circulation, and this peak was associated with early post-transplant HvG declines.

As concerns this clone: Its target is not known.

Assay used: immunoSEQ multiplex PCR; TCRdb lists only in-frame clones, some missing. In the table there are tens of thousands of clones, about 93% of which are singletons. The V gene's germline CDR1 is MGHRA and CDR2 YSYEKL. With V trimmed by 4 bases and J by 7 bases, 2 bases remained unmatched. There are 12 residues in the CDR3. The material sequenced was unstimulated CD8+ T cells sorted from spleen or lymph node cells, taken before intestinal transplant. The rearrangement uses TRBV4-1 and TRBJ2-7, with TRBD1 identical over 9 bases. The receptor's source is a human donor who received an intestinal transplant. This CDR3 reads CASSRTGVEQYF. CDR3 nucleotides: TGCGCCAGCAGCCGGACAGGGGTAGAGCAGTACTTC.